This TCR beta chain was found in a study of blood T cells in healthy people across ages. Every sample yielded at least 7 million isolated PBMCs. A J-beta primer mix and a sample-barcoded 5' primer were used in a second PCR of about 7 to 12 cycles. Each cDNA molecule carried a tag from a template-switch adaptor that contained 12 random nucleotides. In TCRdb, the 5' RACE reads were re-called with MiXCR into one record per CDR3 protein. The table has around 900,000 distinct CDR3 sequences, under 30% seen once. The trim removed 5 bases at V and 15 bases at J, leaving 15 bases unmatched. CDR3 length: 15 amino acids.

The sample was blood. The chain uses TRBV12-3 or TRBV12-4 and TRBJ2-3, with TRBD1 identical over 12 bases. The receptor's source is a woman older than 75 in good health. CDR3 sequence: CASSRRGQGADVEYF. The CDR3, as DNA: TGTGCCAGCAGTCGACGGGGACAGGGGGCAGATGTGGAATATTTT.